Below are 9 T cell receptor beta chains sequenced from a single sample in a study of blood T cell repertoires in COVID-19. Measured with immunoSEQ multiplex PCR; TCRdb has only the in-frame clones, and not every one. The profile covers hundreds of thousands of clones, with approximately 80% appearing a single time and over 3.5% taken by the ten largest. The sample consisted of peripheral blood. Source of these receptors: a woman in her 50s with active or convalescent COVID-19.

The chain couples TRBV7-8 to TRBJ2-5; D remains ambiguous. V was cut by 1 base and J by 2 bases, with 11 bases left in between. The CDR3 runs 15 residues. Germline V gives CDR1 SGHVS, CDR2 FQNEAQ. The CDR3: CASSLVAARQETQYF. CDR3 sequence (DNA): TGTGCCAGCAGCTTAGTAGCTGCCCGACAAGAGACCCAGTACTTC.

The V gene is TRBV4-1, the J gene TRBJ1-2; 7 bases match TRBD1. This CDR3 is built from 13 residues. CDR1 and CDR2 (germline): MGHRA, YSYEKL. Trimming removed 3 bases from V and 7 bases from J; junction bases left unmatched: 5. The chain's CDR3 is CASSQTGLGGYTF. The DNA of the CDR3 is TGCGCCAGCAGCCAGACAGGGCTGGGTGGCTACACCTTC.

This chain joins TRBV7-9 and TRBJ1-5, with D unresolved. The germline V gene encodes CDR1 SEHNR and CDR2 FQNEAQ (reference sequence). The CDR3 loop spans 15 amino acids. V was shortened by 1 base and J by 0 bases, with 7 bases between the two germline ends. This CDR3 reads CASSLGRYSNQPQHF. The CDR3 nucleotides read TGTGCCAGCAGCTTAGGTCGGTATAGCAATCAGCCCCAGCATTTT.

This chain's CDR3 is CASSFQGYEQFF. The CDR3 DNA reads TGCGCCAGCAGCTTTCAGGGTTATGAGCAGTTCTTC. The gene calls are TRBV5-1 and TRBJ2-1, with D maybe TRBD1 (5 bases). There are 12 residues in the CDR3. The germline V gene has CDR1 SGHRS and CDR2 YFSETQ. Trimming took off 2 bases at V and 8 bases at J, with 8 bases between the two ends.

V gene TRBV4-1 combines with J gene TRBJ2-7; TRBD2 is a possible D gene (6 bases). The V end lost 4 bases, the J end lost 3 bases, and 13 bases lay between the germline ends. Germline-derived CDR1 and CDR2 are MGHRA and YSYEKL. The CDR3 spans 14 residues. In nucleotides, the CDR3 is TGCGCCAGCAGCCCCCTGGGCGGGATCTACGAGCAGTACTTC. It yields the protein CASSPLGGIYEQYF.

The gene calls are TRBV6-1 and TRBJ2-2; D possibly corresponds to TRBD1 (5 bases). Germline-derived CDR1 and CDR2 are MNHNS and SASEGT. The CDR3 totals 18 residues. V lost 0 bases, J lost 5 bases, and 19 bases lay in between. The chain's CDR3 is CASSEASIQGGWTGELFF. The CDR3 DNA follows: TGTGCCAGCAGTGAAGCGTCCATTCAGGGTGGTTGGACCGGGGAGCTGTTTTTT.

The CDR3 DNA sequence: TGCGCCAGCAGCTTGCAGGGTGGGGAAGAACAGCCCCAGCATTTT. This gives the protein CASSLQGGEEQPQHF. The V and J genes are TRBV5-1 and TRBJ1-5, with TRBD1 as a possible D gene (5 bases). Trimming left V 1 base short and J 7 bases short, with 15 bases between. The germline V gene encodes CDR1 SGHRS and CDR2 YFSETQ. This CDR3 is 15 amino acids long.

This rearrangement joins TRBV10-3 to TRBJ2-1; 7 nucleotides agree with TRBD1. Trimming took 0 bases from V and 8 from J; bases not matched to a gene: 7. Germline V lookup: CDR1 ENHRY, CDR2 SYGVKD. The CDR3 consists of 15 residues. The CDR3 reads CAISESEKGADEQFF. CDR3 sequence (DNA): TGTGCCATCAGTGAGTCGGAAAAGGGGGCGGATGAGCAGTTCTTC.

DNA for the CDR3: TGTGCCAGCAGTTACTCCACGGGGGTCGATCAGCCCCAGCATTTT. This codes for CASSYSTGVDQPQHF. V and J are TRBV6-5 and TRBJ1-5; D is perhaps TRBD1 (5 bases). V shed 0 bases and J shed 5 bases, with 11 bases lying between them. The CDR3 covers 15 residues. Germline V lookup: CDR1 MNHEY, CDR2 SVGAGI.